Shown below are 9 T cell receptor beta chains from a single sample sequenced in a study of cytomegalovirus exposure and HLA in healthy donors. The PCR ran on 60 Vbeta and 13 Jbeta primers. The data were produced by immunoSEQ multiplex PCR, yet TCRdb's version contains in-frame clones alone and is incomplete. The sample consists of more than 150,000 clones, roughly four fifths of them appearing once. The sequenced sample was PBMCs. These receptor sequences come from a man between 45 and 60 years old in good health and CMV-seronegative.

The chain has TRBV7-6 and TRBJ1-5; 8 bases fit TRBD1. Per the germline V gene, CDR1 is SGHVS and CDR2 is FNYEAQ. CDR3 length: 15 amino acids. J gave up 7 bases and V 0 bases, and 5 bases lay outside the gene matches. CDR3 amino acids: CASSLAGDRNQPQHF. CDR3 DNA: TGTGCCAGCAGCTTAGCGGGGGACAGGAACCAGCCCCAGCATTTT.

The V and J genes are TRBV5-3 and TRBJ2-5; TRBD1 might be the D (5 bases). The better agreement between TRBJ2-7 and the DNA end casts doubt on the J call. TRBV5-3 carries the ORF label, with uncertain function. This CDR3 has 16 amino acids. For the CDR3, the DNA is TGTGCCAGAAGCACTCTCAACCGTGGACAAGAATACGAGCAGTACTTC. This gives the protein CARSTLNRGQEYEQYF.

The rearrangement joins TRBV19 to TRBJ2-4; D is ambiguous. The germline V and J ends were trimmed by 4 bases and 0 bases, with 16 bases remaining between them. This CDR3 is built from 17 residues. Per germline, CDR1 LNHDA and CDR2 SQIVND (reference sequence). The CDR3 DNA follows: TGTGCCAGTAGTACCTTTGTACCGGTAATAGCCAAAAACATTCAGTACTTC. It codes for CASSTFVPVIAKNIQYF.

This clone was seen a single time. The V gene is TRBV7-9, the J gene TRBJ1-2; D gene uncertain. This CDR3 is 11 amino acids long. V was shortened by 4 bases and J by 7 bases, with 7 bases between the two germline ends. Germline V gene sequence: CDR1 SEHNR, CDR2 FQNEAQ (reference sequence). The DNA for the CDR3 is TGTGCCAGCAGCTCGACGGGTGGCTACACCTTC. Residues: CASSSTGGYTF. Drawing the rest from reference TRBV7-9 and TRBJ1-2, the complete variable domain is DTGVSQNPRHKITKRGQNVTFRCDPISEHNRLYWYRQTLGQGPEFLTYFQNEAQLEKSRLLSDRFSAERPKGSFSTLEIQRTEQGDSAMYLCASSSTGGYTFGSGTRLTVV.

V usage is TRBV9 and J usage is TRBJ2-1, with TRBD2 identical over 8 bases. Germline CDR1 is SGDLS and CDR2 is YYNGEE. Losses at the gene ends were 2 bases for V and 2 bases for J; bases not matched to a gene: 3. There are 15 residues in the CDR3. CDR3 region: CASSVLAGTYNEQFF. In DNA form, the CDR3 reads TGTGCCAGCAGCGTCCTAGCGGGTACCTACAATGAGCAGTTCTTC.

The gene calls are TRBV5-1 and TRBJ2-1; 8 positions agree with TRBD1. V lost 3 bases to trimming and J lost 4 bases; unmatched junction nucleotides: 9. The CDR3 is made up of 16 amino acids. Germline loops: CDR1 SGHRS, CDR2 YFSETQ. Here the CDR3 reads CASSSSDRVRYNEQFF. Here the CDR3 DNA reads TGCGCCAGCAGCTCTTCGGACAGGGTACGATACAATGAGCAGTTCTTC.

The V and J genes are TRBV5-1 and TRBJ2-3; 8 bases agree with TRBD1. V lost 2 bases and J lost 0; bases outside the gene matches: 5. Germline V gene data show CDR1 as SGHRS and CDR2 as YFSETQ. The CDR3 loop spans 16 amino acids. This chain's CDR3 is CASSFYRGTSTDTQYF. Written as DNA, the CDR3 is TGCGCCAGCAGCTTTTACAGGGGGACTAGCACAGATACGCAGTATTTT.

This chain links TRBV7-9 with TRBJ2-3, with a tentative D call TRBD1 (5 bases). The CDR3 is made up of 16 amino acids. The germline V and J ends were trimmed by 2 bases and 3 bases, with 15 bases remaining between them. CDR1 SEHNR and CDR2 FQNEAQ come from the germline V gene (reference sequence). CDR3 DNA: TGTGCCAGCAGCTTATCAAACCAGGGTACGACAGATACGCAGTATTTT. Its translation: CASSLSNQGTTDTQYF.

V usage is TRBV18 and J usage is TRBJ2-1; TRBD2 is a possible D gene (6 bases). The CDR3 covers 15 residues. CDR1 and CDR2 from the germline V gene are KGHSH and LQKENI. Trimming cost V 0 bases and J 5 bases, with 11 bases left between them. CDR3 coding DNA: TGTGCCAGCTCACCACCGGGACTTCCGGACAATGAGCAGTTCTTC. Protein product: CASSPPGLPDNEQFF. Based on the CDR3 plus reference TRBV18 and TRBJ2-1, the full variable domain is NAGVMQNPRHLVRRRGQEARLRCSPMKGHSHVYWYRQLPEEGLKFMVYLQKENIIDESGMPKERFSAEFPKEGPSILRIQQVVRGDSAAYFCASSPPGLPDNEQFFGPGTRLTVL.